These T cell receptor beta chains were read from a single sample in a study of T cells in localized non-small cell lung cancer. Produced via immunoSEQ multiplex PCR; TCRdb's table is partial and in-frame only. The table includes 50,000 to 75,000 clones, 85% to 90% detected once. The material sequenced was peripheral blood, taken before any cancer treatment. These receptors all come from a man aged 35 to 69 with stage I squamous cell lung carcinoma. Each CDR3 is given with its conserved first and last residue. The order of the fields is J gene, V gene, D gene, clone size, CDR3 protein, CDR3 DNA. A D gene is named only where the DNA matches it firmly. Where a row states a size, it is once, few, many or the class of an expanded clone; other rows omit it.

j_gene: TRBJ2-3; v_gene: TRBV7-8; d_gene: .; abundance: .; CDR3aa: CASSLEAVLGGSTDTQYF; CDR3nt: TGTGCCAGCAGCTTAGAAGCGGTGTTAGGCGGGAGCACAGATACGCAGTATTTT
j_gene: TRBJ2-3; v_gene: TRBV7-2; d_gene: TRBD2; abundance: .; CDR3aa: CASRPGLATTDTQYF; CDR3nt: TGTGCCAGCAGGCCCGGACTAGCGACCACAGATACGCAGTATTTT
j_gene: TRBJ2-2; v_gene: TRBV7-2; d_gene: .; abundance: .; CDR3aa: CASSLGGDLNTGELFF; CDR3nt: TGTGCCAGCAGCTTAGGCGGAGACCTGAACACCGGGGAGCTGTTTTTT
j_gene: TRBJ2-1; v_gene: TRBV11-2; d_gene: TRBD2; abundance: once; CDR3aa: CATATSGRHNEQFF; CDR3nt: TGTGCCACCGCGACTAGCGGGAGGCACAATGAGCAGTTCTTC
j_gene: TRBJ1-2; v_gene: TRBV18; d_gene: .; abundance: .; CDR3aa: CASSPSRVNGYTF; CDR3nt: TGTGCCAGCTCACCTTCCAGGGTGAATGGCTACACCTTC
j_gene: TRBJ1-5; v_gene: TRBV10-1; d_gene: .; abundance: .; CDR3aa: CASSEGGLHQPQHF; CDR3nt: TGCGCCAGCAGTGAGGGTGGGCTCCATCAGCCCCAGCATTTT
j_gene: TRBJ2-7; v_gene: TRBV6-1; d_gene: .; abundance: .; CDR3aa: CASSPTAYEQYF; CDR3nt: TGTGCCAGCAGCCCGACAGCCTACGAGCAGTACTTC
j_gene: TRBJ2-5; v_gene: TRBV5-6; d_gene: TRBD2; abundance: once; CDR3aa: CASSLKAGRRVGETQYF; CDR3nt: TGTGCCAGCAGCTTAAAGGCCGGGAGGAGGGTCGGAGAGACCCAGTACTTC
j_gene: TRBJ1-2; v_gene: TRBV28; d_gene: TRBD1; abundance: .; CDR3aa: CASTLDRNYGYTF; CDR3nt: TGTGCCAGCACCCTGGACAGGAACTATGGCTACACCTTC
j_gene: TRBJ2-3; v_gene: TRBV25-1; d_gene: .; abundance: .; CDR3aa: CASLGTLRTDTQYF; CDR3nt: TGTGCCAGCCTAGGGACATTGCGGACAGATACGCAGTATTTT
j_gene: TRBJ2-3; v_gene: TRBV6-1; d_gene: TRBD2; abundance: .; CDR3aa: CGTSGMGRGTDTQYF; CDR3nt: TGTGGGACTAGCGGGATGGGGCGTGGCACAGATACGCAGTATTTT
j_gene: TRBJ2-2; v_gene: TRBV6-5; d_gene: .; abundance: .; CDR3aa: CASRGVGELFF; CDR3nt: TGTGCCAGCAGGGGGGTCGGGGAGCTGTTTTTT
j_gene: TRBJ2-7; v_gene: TRBV4-3; d_gene: .; abundance: .; CDR3aa: CASSQDRDLAAYEQYF; CDR3nt: TGCGCCAGCAGCCAAGATCGGGATCTAGCCGCCTACGAGCAGTACTTC
j_gene: TRBJ2-1; v_gene: TRBV29-1; d_gene: TRBD2; abundance: .; CDR3aa: CSMSGRAYNEQFF; CDR3nt: TGCAGTATGAGCGGGAGGGCCTACAATGAGCAGTTCTTC
j_gene: TRBJ2-7; v_gene: TRBV2; d_gene: TRBD2; abundance: .; CDR3aa: CASSEAGGREQYF; CDR3nt: TGTGCCAGCAGTGAAGCAGGCGGGAGGGAGCAGTACTTC
j_gene: TRBJ2-1; v_gene: TRBV4-3; d_gene: .; abundance: .; CDR3aa: CASSQRTEKQFF; CDR3nt: TGCGCCAGCAGCCAAAGGACTGAAAAGCAGTTCTTC
j_gene: TRBJ2-1; v_gene: TRBV19; d_gene: TRBD2; abundance: .; CDR3aa: CASAIAGGPAYNEQFF; CDR3nt: TGTGCCAGTGCCATAGCGGGAGGGCCTGCTTACAATGAGCAGTTCTTC
j_gene: TRBJ2-3; v_gene: TRBV28; d_gene: TRBD1; abundance: .; CDR3aa: CATDRGGTDTQYF; CDR3nt: TGTGCCACGGACAGGGGGGGAACAGATACGCAGTATTTT
j_gene: TRBJ2-5; v_gene: TRBV6-1; d_gene: .; abundance: .; CDR3aa: CASKGGTETQYF; CDR3nt: TGTGCCAGCAAGGGCGGGACAGAGACCCAGTACTTC
j_gene: TRBJ2-1; v_gene: TRBV19; d_gene: TRBD2; abundance: .; CDR3aa: CASSLTSGSSYNEQFF; CDR3nt: TGTGCCAGTAGTCTGACTAGCGGGAGCTCCTACAATGAGCAGTTCTTC
j_gene: TRBJ2-7; v_gene: TRBV7-9; d_gene: .; abundance: .; CDR3aa: CASSLSLTSYEQYF; CDR3nt: TGTGCCAGCAGCTTAAGCTTAACATCCTACGAGCAGTACTTC
j_gene: TRBJ2-1; v_gene: TRBV11-2; d_gene: .; abundance: .; CDR3aa: CASSTSTSTSRQFF; CDR3nt: TGTGCCAGCAGCACCTCCACCTCGACCAGCCGGCAGTTCTTC
j_gene: TRBJ1-5; v_gene: TRBV6-6; d_gene: .; abundance: .; CDR3aa: CASTQSDQPQHF; CDR3nt: TGTGCCAGCACGCAGTCGGACCAGCCCCAGCATTTT
j_gene: TRBJ2-5; v_gene: TRBV27; d_gene: TRBD2; abundance: few; CDR3aa: CASSLAGALQETQYF; CDR3nt: TGTGCCAGCAGTCTAGCGGGAGCCTTACAAGAGACCCAGTACTTC
j_gene: TRBJ2-2; v_gene: TRBV4-3; d_gene: .; abundance: .; CDR3aa: CASSQEALQNTGELFF; CDR3nt: TGCGCCAGCAGCCAAGAAGCACTCCAGAACACCGGGGAGCTGTTTTTT
j_gene: TRBJ1-5; v_gene: TRBV2; d_gene: .; abundance: .; CDR3aa: CASRNTGVDQPQHF; CDR3nt: TGTGCCAGCAGGAATACGGGGGTTGATCAGCCCCAGCATTTT
j_gene: TRBJ1-5; v_gene: TRBV11-2; d_gene: TRBD1; abundance: .; CDR3aa: CASSLDRGQGGQPQHF; CDR3nt: TGTGCCAGCAGCTTAGACCGCGGACAGGGTGGTCAGCCCCAGCATTTT
j_gene: TRBJ2-1; v_gene: TRBV10-3; d_gene: .; abundance: once; CDR3aa: CAIAVYNEQFF; CDR3nt: TGTGCCATCGCGGTGTACAATGAGCAGTTCTTC
j_gene: TRBJ2-1; v_gene: TRBV9; d_gene: .; abundance: .; CDR3aa: CASSDSGGNEQFF; CDR3nt: TGTGCCAGCAGCGACTCAGGGGGGAATGAGCAGTTCTTC
j_gene: TRBJ2-3; v_gene: TRBV2; d_gene: TRBD2; abundance: .; CDR3aa: CASRGTSGLPDTQYF; CDR3nt: TGTGCCAGCAGAGGGACTAGCGGGCTCCCAGATACGCAGTATTTT
j_gene: TRBJ2-2; v_gene: TRBV29-1; d_gene: TRBD2; abundance: .; CDR3aa: CSALGGTSGNTGELFF; CDR3nt: TGCAGCGCCTTGGGGGGGACTAGCGGCAACACCGGGGAGCTGTTTTTT
j_gene: TRBJ1-2; v_gene: TRBV7-2; d_gene: .; abundance: .; CDR3aa: CASSGGANYGYTF; CDR3nt: TGTGCCAGCAGCGGAGGAGCTAACTATGGCTACACCTTC
j_gene: TRBJ2-5; v_gene: TRBV16; d_gene: .; abundance: .; CDR3aa: CASSQSGWTEQETQYF; CDR3nt: TGTGCCAGCAGCCAATCCGGTTGGACTGAACAAGAGACCCAGTACTTC
j_gene: TRBJ1-5; v_gene: TRBV6-5; d_gene: .; abundance: .; CDR3aa: CASSSGSGLNQPQHF; CDR3nt: TGTGCCAGCAGTTCGGGTAGCGGGCTCAATCAGCCCCAGCATTTT
j_gene: TRBJ1-3; v_gene: TRBV7-3; d_gene: .; abundance: .; CDR3aa: CASSPTHSSTGNTIYF; CDR3nt: TGTGCCAGCAGCCCCACACATAGCTCGACCGGAAACACCATATATTTT
j_gene: TRBJ2-7; v_gene: TRBV14; d_gene: .; abundance: few; CDR3aa: CASSGSWAYEQYF; CDR3nt: TGTGCCAGCAGTGGGAGCTGGGCCTACGAGCAGTACTTC
j_gene: TRBJ2-3; v_gene: TRBV29-1; d_gene: TRBD1; abundance: few; CDR3aa: CSVYQGHRGSTDTQYF; CDR3nt: TGCAGCGTCTACCAGGGGCACAGGGGAAGCACAGATACGCAGTATTTT
j_gene: TRBJ1-2; v_gene: TRBV18; d_gene: .; abundance: once; CDR3aa: CASSPPSPGTNYGYTF; CDR3nt: TGTGCCAGCTCACCACCCTCACCGGGGACGAACTATGGCTACACCTTC
j_gene: TRBJ1-5; v_gene: TRBV10-3; d_gene: .; abundance: .; CDR3aa: CAISESDRNNQPQHF; CDR3nt: TGTGCCATCAGTGAGTCCGACAGAAACAATCAGCCCCAGCATTTT
j_gene: TRBJ2-2; v_gene: TRBV19; d_gene: TRBD1; abundance: .; CDR3aa: CASTVQGAKFGELFF; CDR3nt: TGTGCCAGTACCGTCCAGGGGGCCAAATTCGGGGAGCTGTTTTTT
j_gene: TRBJ2-5; v_gene: TRBV5-4; d_gene: .; abundance: .; CDR3aa: CASSLPHHQETQYF; CDR3nt: TGTGCCAGCAGCTTGCCCCATCACCAAGAGACCCAGTACTTC
j_gene: TRBJ2-7; v_gene: TRBV7-2; d_gene: TRBD1; abundance: once; CDR3aa: CASSLESPGTGSYEQYF; CDR3nt: TGTGCCAGCAGCTTAGAGAGCCCCGGGACAGGGTCCTACGAGCAGTACTTC
j_gene: TRBJ2-7; v_gene: TRBV30; d_gene: TRBD2; abundance: .; CDR3aa: CAWSEFKLAGEDEQYF; CDR3nt: TGTGCCTGGAGTGAATTTAAACTAGCGGGAGAGGACGAGCAGTACTTC
j_gene: TRBJ2-3; v_gene: TRBV29-1; d_gene: .; abundance: .; CDR3aa: CSVEGSGALGTDTQYF; CDR3nt: TGCAGCGTTGAAGGGTCAGGTGCCCTAGGCACAGATACGCAGTATTTT
j_gene: TRBJ1-3; v_gene: TRBV10-1; d_gene: TRBD1; abundance: .; CDR3aa: CASSGGLPGQGAGNTIYF; CDR3nt: TGCGCCAGCAGTGGGGGGCTCCCGGGACAGGGGGCTGGAAACACCATATATTTT
j_gene: TRBJ1-5; v_gene: TRBV18; d_gene: TRBD1; abundance: once; CDR3aa: CASSDTGDQPQHF; CDR3nt: TGTGCCAGCTCAGATACAGGGGACCAGCCCCAGCATTTT
j_gene: TRBJ2-5; v_gene: TRBV7-2; d_gene: .; abundance: .; CDR3aa: CASSLGGVDKTQYF; CDR3nt: TGTGCCAGCAGCTTAGGGGGCGTTGATAAGACCCAGTACTTC
j_gene: TRBJ2-1; v_gene: TRBV2; d_gene: TRBD2; abundance: .; CDR3aa: CASSERTSVYNEQFF; CDR3nt: TGTGCCAGCAGTGAGAGGACTAGCGTCTACAATGAGCAGTTCTTC
j_gene: TRBJ2-7; v_gene: TRBV28; d_gene: TRBD1; abundance: .; CDR3aa: CASSFVEGTDSYEQYF; CDR3nt: TGTGCCAGCAGTTTCGTCGAGGGGACAGACTCCTACGAGCAGTACTTC